Listed here are 23 T cell receptor beta chains from one sample, sequenced in a study of cytomegalovirus exposure and HLA in healthy donors. 60 Vbeta and 13 Jbeta primers were used in PCR. Sequencing was performed with immunoSEQ multiplex PCR; in TCRdb, only in-frame clones are kept and a portion is missing. Among tens of thousands of clones, 80% to 90% were seen once, and the ten largest hold over 2.5%. Sequenced material: PBMCs. These receptors were collected from a woman in her thirties in good health and CMV-seronegative.

The rearrangement joins TRBV30 to TRBJ1-1, with unresolved D. Germline V gene sequence: CDR1 GTSNPN, CDR2 SVGIG (reference sequence). V was clipped by 6 bases and J by 8 bases, with 22 bases between them. The CDR3 sequence is 14 residues long. The CDR3 sequence: CACAAPGSLTEAFF. CDR3 sequence (DNA): TGTGCCTGTGCTGCGCCGGGTTCTCTTACCGAAGCTTTCTTT.

This chain connects TRBV5-4 to TRBJ1-6; a weak D match, TRBD1 (5 bases). The CDR3 has 18 residues. CDR1 SGHNT and CDR2 YYREEE come from the germline V gene (reference sequence). V was pared by 3 bases and J by 7 bases, with 23 bases between. The CDR3: CASSWVPPGGVYNSPLHF. DNA of the CDR3: TGTGCCAGCAGCTGGGTACCCCCGGGGGGGGTCTACAATTCACCCCTCCACTTT.

There are a few counts of this clone. J is TRBJ2-3 and V is TRBV7-2, with TRBD2 identical over 13 bases. Germline CDR1 SGHTA, CDR2 FQGNSA. The CDR3 is 15 residues long. Trimming cost V 7 bases and J 3 bases; bases outside gene matches: 4. CDR3 sequence reads: CASTVTSGGTDTQYF. The CDR3 DNA is TGTGCCAGCACCGTGACTAGCGGGGGGACAGATACGCAGTATTTT.

The rearrangement uses TRBV19 and TRBJ1-1; tentatively, D is TRBD1 (5 bases). Germline loops: CDR1 LNHDA, CDR2 SQIVND (reference sequence). The length of the CDR3 is 16 residues. V was cut by 3 bases and J by 0 bases, with 14 bases left in between. CDR3 sequence reads: CASSMGWGDMNTEAFF. As DNA, the CDR3 is TGTGCCAGTAGTATGGGGTGGGGGGATATGAACACTGAAGCTTTCTTT.

The chain couples TRBV6-1 to TRBJ2-6, with D possibly being TRBD1 (6 bases). Trimming took 2 bases from V and 4 from J, leaving 12 bases between them. Germline V gene data show CDR1 as MNHNS and CDR2 as SASEGT. The CDR3 spans 16 residues. DNA of the CDR3: TGTGCCAGCAGTGAATGGTACAGGGACGGGGCCAACGTCCTGACTTTC. It specifies CASSEWYRDGANVLTF.

The chain employs TRBV19 and TRBJ2-7; 10 bases are a match to TRBD2. Germline V gene lookup returns CDR1 LNHDA and CDR2 SQIVND (reference sequence). Trimming cost V 3 bases and J 4 bases; bases outside gene matches: 6. There are 15 residues in the CDR3. CDR3 DNA: TGTGCCAGTAGTATCAGCGGGGGGGCCTTTTACGAGCAGTACTTC. Protein product: CASSISGGAFYEQYF. Based on the CDR3 plus reference TRBV19 and TRBJ2-7, the full variable domain is DGGITQSPKYLFRKEGQNVTLSCEQNLNHDAMYWYRQDPGQGLRLIYYSQIVNDFQKGDIAEGYSVSREKKESFPLTVTSAQKNPTAFYLCASSISGGAFYEQYFGPGTRLTVT.

The chain combines TRBV7-2 with TRBJ2-3; possible D gene TRBD2, 7 bases. The CDR3 is made up of 16 amino acids. Per germline, CDR1 SGHTA and CDR2 FQGNSA. V lost 5 bases and J 2 bases, leaving 17 bases between the germline ends. CDR3 bases: TGTGCCAGCAGCCCTGTGACGGGGGGCTACACAGATACGCAGTATTTT. Its protein is CASSPVTGGYTDTQYF.

This clone has just one count. J is TRBJ1-1 and V is TRBV7-9, with 7 nucleotides matching TRBD1. The V gene's germline CDR1 is SEHNR and CDR2 FQNEAQ (reference sequence). This CDR3 is 18 amino acids long. The V segment lost 4 bases and the J segment 3 bases; nucleotides outside the gene matches: 17. In DNA, the CDR3 is TGTGCCAGCAGCTCCTATACCTTTAGACAGGGAGCGTACACTGAAGCTTTCTTT. This codes for CASSSYTFRQGAYTEAFF.

The rearrangement uses TRBV7-2 and TRBJ1-1; D is unclear. Germline assignment: CDR1 SGHTA and CDR2 FQGNSA. The CDR3 spans 14 residues. Trimming removed 4 bases at V and 0 bases at J, with 9 bases between. The CDR3 coding sequence is TGTGCCAGCAGCTGGATGACACTGAACACTGAAGCTTTCTTT. Translation: CASSWMTLNTEAFF.

The genes are TRBV6-4 and TRBJ1-6; no firm D call. Germline values: CDR1 MRHNA, CDR2 SNTAGT. V lost 0 bases, J lost 7 bases, and 7 bases lay in between. The CDR3 is 14 amino acids. The CDR3 region is CASSDSHENSPLHF. The CDR3 nucleotides are TGTGCCAGCAGTGACTCCCATGAGAATTCACCCCTCCACTTT.

The chain couples TRBV11-3 to TRBJ2-1; D remains unclear. Germline CDR1 and CDR2: SGHNT and YENEEA. Trimming took off 5 bases at V and 10 bases at J, with 12 bases between the two ends. CDR3 length equals 12 residues. The CDR3 loop is CASSPESREQFF. CDR3 bases: TGTGCCAGCAGCCCCGAGTCCCGCGAGCAGTTCTTC.

This chain uses TRBV23-1 with TRBJ2-1; no definite D call. TRBV23-1 is marked as an open reading frame, function uncertain. This CDR3 contains 12 residues. Trimming removed 10 bases at V and 6 bases at J, with 13 bases between. In DNA, the CDR3 is TGCGCCAACAACTGCCGGGTCAATGAGCAGTTCTTC. Translating it yields CANNCRVNEQFF.

The rearrangement links TRBV11-2 to TRBJ1-3; D uncertain. The ends were cut back, 6 bases at V and 4 bases at J, with 10 bases in the middle. The CDR3 loop spans 13 amino acids. The germline V gene has CDR1 SGHAT and CDR2 FQNNGV. Written as DNA, the CDR3 is TGTGCCAGCAGTCCCGTGGGCGGAAACACCATATATTTT. This gives the protein CASSPVGGNTIYF.

The chain employs TRBV12-5 and TRBJ2-2; D may be TRBD2 (5 bases). CDR1 and CDR2 from the germline V gene are LGHNT and FRNRAP. The ends were cut back, 0 bases at V and 3 bases at J, with 14 bases in the middle. This CDR3 is built from 17 residues. The CDR3 spells CASGLVQRAMDTGELFF. DNA of the CDR3: TGTGCTAGTGGTTTGGTACAGAGGGCGATGGACACCGGGGAGCTGTTTTTT.

This rearrangement joins TRBV11-3 to TRBJ2-7, with TRBD1 as a possible D gene (5 bases). Germline V gives CDR1 SGHNT, CDR2 YENEEA. The CDR3 loop spans 13 amino acids. V dropped 6 bases and J dropped 3 bases, with 12 bases sitting between them. The CDR3 DNA is TGTGCCAGCAGGAGCCCGGACAACTACGAGCAGTACTTC. Amino acid sequence: CASRSPDNYEQYF.

J is TRBJ1-1 and V is TRBV6-5, with D tentatively TRBD1 (5 bases). V was pared by 2 bases and J by 1 base, with 8 bases between. This CDR3 has 14 residues. The germline V gene encodes CDR1 MNHEY and CDR2 SVGAGI. The CDR3 reads CASSYPGQNTEAFF. The CDR3 region has the DNA TGTGCCAGCAGTTACCCCGGACAGAACACTGAAGCTTTCTTT.

The chain links TRBV7-2 to TRBJ1-4, with no clear D. The length of the CDR3 is 15 residues. Germline V lookup: CDR1 SGHTA, CDR2 FQGNSA. V shed 1 base and J shed 10 bases, with 16 bases lying between them. CDR3 coding DNA: TGTGCCAGCAGCTTAGGACGACTCGCCAGTGGAAAACTGTTTTTT. Amino acids: CASSLGRLASGKLFF.

CDR3 sequence reads: CASSPVGTDTQYF. In nucleotides, the CDR3 is TGTGCCAGCAGCCCGGTAGGCACAGATACGCAGTATTTT. The chain recombines TRBV11-3 with TRBJ2-3, with D unclear. V lost 5 bases, J lost 1 base, and 7 bases lay in between. The germline V gene has CDR1 SGHNT and CDR2 YENEEA. The CDR3 runs 13 residues.

This clone was counted only a few times. This rearrangement joins TRBV4-1 to TRBJ2-7; D uncertain. This CDR3 is built from 13 residues. The V and J ends lost 2 bases and 1 base respectively, with 6 bases between them. From germline, CDR1 is MGHRA and CDR2 YSYEKL. CDR3 loop: CASSQPLSYEQYF. CDR3 nucleotide sequence: TGCGCCAGCAGCCAACCCCTTTCCTACGAGCAGTACTTC.

The genes are TRBV18 and TRBJ1-5, with TRBD1 as a possible D gene (6 bases). The germline V gene encodes CDR1 KGHSH and CDR2 LQKENI. The CDR3 spans 12 residues. Between the trimmed V and J ends, which lost 3 bases and 12 bases, there was a span of 12 bases. The CDR3 loop is CASSPEQGSQHF. The CDR3 nucleotides are TGTGCCAGCTCACCCGAACAGGGTAGCCAGCATTTT.

The chain is built from TRBV29-1 and TRBJ2-5, with D possibly TRBD1 on 5 matching bases. V gave up 6 bases and J gave up 2 bases, with 10 bases separating them. Germline CDR1 and CDR2: SQVTM and ANQGSEA. This CDR3 contains 12 residues. The CDR3: CSVDRQQETQYF. The CDR3 DNA sequence: TGCAGCGTGGACCGACAGCAAGAGACCCAGTACTTC.

This chain uses TRBV10-1 with TRBJ2-1; perhaps TRBD1 as D (5 bases). The V gene lost 4 bases and the J gene lost 3 bases, with 10 bases spanning the gap. Germline values: CDR1 WNHNN, CDR2 SYGVQD (reference sequence). This CDR3 comprises 14 residues. Here the CDR3 reads CASSARANYNEQFF. The DNA for the CDR3 is TGCGCCAGCAGTGCCAGGGCCAACTACAATGAGCAGTTCTTC.

The chain links TRBV28 to TRBJ1-2; 11 positions agree with TRBD1. The V segment lost 7 bases and the J segment 4 bases; nucleotides outside the gene matches: 17. Germline assignment: CDR1 MDHEN and CDR2 SYDVKM. This CDR3 comprises 18 residues. The CDR3 loop reads CASKPRVGGQGAGYGYTF. The CDR3 bases are TGTGCCAGCAAACCCCGGGTAGGCGGACAGGGGGCGGGCTATGGCTACACCTTC.